This T cell receptor (beta chain) comes out of a study of monozygotic twins with inflammatory bowel disease. Study results and caveats: The analysis yielded no support for one strong signal or clonotype associated with IBD. Relative clonotype sharing with others was diminished in IBD patients versus healthy twins, particularly with disease activity. A distinction between different T cell subtypes was not possible.

After re-calling the 5' RACE reads, TCRdb lists one entry per CDR3 protein, DNA absent. The table for this sample gives 350,000 to 500,000 distinct CDR3 sequences. For this clonotype: The antigen is not known.

The TCR comes from a human donor with ulcerative colitis or Crohn's disease, or a healthy co-twin of an affected twin (not recorded which). The specimen sequenced was blood.

The CDR3: CASGLRIAGGPPEQFF. The chain carries TRBV5-1 and TRBJ2-1; TCRdb's assignment of TRBD2 cannot be checked, as there is no DNA. CDR1 is SGHRS, CDR2 YFSETQ, per germline. There are 16 residues in the CDR3.